This TCR beta chain was retrieved from a study of regulatory T cells in long-lasting Graves disease. The CDR3 contains 13 residues. CDR1 and CDR2 from the germline V gene are SGHAT and FQDESV (reference sequence). The time point denotes: newly diagnosed GD, antithyroid drugs for less than 3 months. PBMC-derived RNA was used for the TCR library. As concerns this clonotype: Its antigen is undetermined. This may be a read error: a much more frequent sequence differs by one nucleotide.

Arm-PCR with iRepertoire HTBI primers amplified the CDR3 regions for these TCR beta libraries. A single record per CDR3 protein comes from TCRdb applying MiXCR to the multiplex PCR reads. The table records fewer than 500,000 distinct CDR3 sequences, roughly 15% of them present only once. Findings and caveats of the study: The sample size was small, and this may have reduced accuracy. Newly diagnosed patients had higher TCR diversity than persistent Graves' patients did.

The sample was also reused in another study, on T cells in Graves' hyperthyroidism and ophthalmopathy. As reported in that work: Blood also held most thyroid clonotypes expanded beyond 0.001.

This clonotype was obtained from a man aged 35 to 55 with Graves disease. The source material was peripheral blood mononuclear cells (PBMCs), sampled at new diagnosis, from a patient treated with antithyroid drugs. The gene calls are TRBV11-1 and TRBJ2-3; no clear D gene. Written as DNA, the CDR3 is TGTGCCAGCAGGCCTGGACGCACAGATACGCGGTATTTT. Its translation: CASRPGRTDTRYF. Complete variable domain (other parts from reference TRBV11-1 and TRBJ2-3): EAEVAQSPRYKITEKSQAVAFWCDPISGHATLYWYRQILGQGPELLVQFQDESVVDDSQLPKDRFSAERLKGVDSTLKIQPAELGDSAMYLCASRPGRTDTRYFGPGTRLTVL.